This T cell receptor beta chain comes out of a study of T cells in narcolepsy. Broader study findings: Same-patient CSF and blood CD4+ T cell clonotypes included HCRT-specific and TRIB2-specific autoreactive ones.

The assay was immunoSEQ multiplex PCR, and TCRdb's table has in-frame clones only and misses some. The sample lists approximately 35,000 clones; approximately 80% were seen once. The V end lost 6 bases, the J end lost 5 bases, and 13 bases lay between the germline ends. Germline loops: CDR1 SEHNR, CDR2 FQNEAQ (reference sequence). The CDR3 totals 14 residues. This clone was seen a handful of times. The antigen is unknown. The sequence derives from a human donor in good health. The rearrangement joins TRBV7-9 to TRBJ1-4; unclear D gene. Sequencing input: memory (CD45RA-) CD4+ T cells from blood. In nucleotides, the CDR3 is TGTGCCAGCAGTTTTAAAGGCCTCAATGAAAAACTGTTTTTT. This gives the protein CASSFKGLNEKLFF.